This T cell receptor (beta chain) was captured in a study of blood T cell repertoires in COVID-19. Overall study context: The study counted Cohort 3 donors as recovered given two negative PCRs, clearance, or symptom resolution.

The germline V and J ends were trimmed by 3 bases and 0 bases, with 8 bases remaining between them. The CDR3 contains 14 residues. Germline V gives CDR1 MDHEN, CDR2 SYDVKM. TCRdb's table, derived via immunoSEQ multiplex PCR, lists solely in-frame clones and lacks some. The sample holds more than 200,000 clones, more than 75% seen once. Residents of around 24 US areas, aged about 18 to 89 years, made up the participants. Cohort assignment relied on participant-reported clinical history. The TCR originated in a man aged 25 to 40 in a cohort exposed to, infected with or recovered from COVID-19 (not recorded which). Sequencing was done on a sample of PBMCs or T cells enriched from blood (not recorded which). The gene calls are TRBV28 and TRBJ1-1; perhaps TRBD1 as D (5 bases). CDR3 sequence: CASSFRVLNTEAFF. DNA of the CDR3: TGTGCCAGCAGTTTCAGGGTTCTGAACACTGAAGCTTTCTTT.